This T cell receptor (beta chain) was recovered during a study of T cells in localized non-small cell lung cancer. In the case of this clone: Its antigen is unknown.

The germline V gene encodes CDR1 SGHAT and CDR2 FQNNGV. This CDR3 contains 13 residues. Germline trimming cut 6 bases from V and 7 bases from J; bases unmatched to any gene: 5. Findings and limits, study-wide: Higher adjacent-lung clonality was associated with shorter survival. Appearing in adjacent lung were a median approximately 50 of the top 100 tumor clones. Uninvolved nearby lung showed the greatest T cell clonality, exceeding that found in tumor. Heterogeneity remains possible because sequencing was limited to only one tumor region.

The data were produced by immunoSEQ multiplex PCR, yet TCRdb's version contains in-frame clones alone and is incomplete. The sample shows about 40,000 clones, approximately 86% of them seen only once. The sequence was obtained from a man aged 18-55 years with stage I lung adenocarcinoma. Sample: peripheral blood, taken before any cancer treatment. V is TRBV11-2 and J is TRBJ2-1, with 8 bases that match TRBD2. The CDR3 region is CASRSAGGNEQFF. DNA of the CDR3: TGTGCCAGCAGGTCGGCGGGGGGAAATGAGCAGTTCTTC.